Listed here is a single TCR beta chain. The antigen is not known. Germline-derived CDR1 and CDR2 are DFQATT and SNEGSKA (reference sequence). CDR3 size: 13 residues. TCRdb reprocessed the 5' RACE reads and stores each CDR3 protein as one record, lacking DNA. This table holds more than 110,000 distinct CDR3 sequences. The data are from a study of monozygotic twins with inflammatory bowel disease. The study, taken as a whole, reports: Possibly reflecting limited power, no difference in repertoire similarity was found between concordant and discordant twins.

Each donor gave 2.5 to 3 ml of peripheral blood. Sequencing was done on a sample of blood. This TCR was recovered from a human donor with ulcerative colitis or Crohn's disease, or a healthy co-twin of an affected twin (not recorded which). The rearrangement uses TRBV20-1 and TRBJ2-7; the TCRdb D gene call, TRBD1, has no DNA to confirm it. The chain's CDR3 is CSASGRVPYEQYF.